The 10 T cell receptor beta chains below come from one sample, sequenced in a study of OX40 agonist ivuxolimab in advanced cancers. Produced via immunoSEQ multiplex PCR; TCRdb's table is partial and in-frame only. Among some 100,000 clones listed, less than 95% were seen once. Sequences were derived from CD4+ or CD8+ T cells sorted from blood, sampled in a trial of the OX40 agonist ivuxolimab. These receptors were taken from an adult with an advanced solid tumor such as melanoma, head and neck, liver or kidney cancer.

The chain employs TRBV19 and TRBJ2-3; TRBD2 agrees at 12 bases. The CDR3 is 14 amino acids. Germline loops: CDR1 LNHDA, CDR2 SQIVND (reference sequence). J was trimmed by 5 bases and V by 9 bases; bases with no gene match: 6. The CDR3 region has the DNA TGTGCCAGCGGACTAGCGGGAATGAGAGATACGCAGTATTTT. This translates into CASGLAGMRDTQYF.

Note on this clone: Different DNA sequences within this sample yield the same CDR3. The J gene is TRBJ1-3, the V gene TRBV7-9; D unresolved. Germline-derived CDR1 and CDR2 are SEHNR and FQNEAQ (reference sequence). The germline V and J ends were trimmed by 1 base and 0 bases, with 10 bases remaining between them. This CDR3 is 16 amino acids long. CDR3 nucleotide sequence: TGTGCCAGCAGCTTAGATTCGTTATACTCTGGAAACACCATATATTTT. It yields the protein CASSLDSLYSGNTIYF.

The chain carries TRBV5-1 and TRBJ2-7; unclear D gene. V was shortened by 0 bases and J by 2 bases, with 6 bases between the two germline ends. Germline loops: CDR1 SGHRS, CDR2 YFSETQ. The CDR3 spans 13 residues. The CDR3 is CASSLAPAYEQYF. The CDR3 coding sequence is TGCGCCAGCAGCTTGGCCCCAGCCTACGAGCAGTACTTC.

The V and J genes are TRBV13 and TRBJ2-2; the D gene is possibly TRBD2 (5 bases). Trimming pared 5 bases from V and 7 bases from J, leaving 14 bases between. CDR1 is PRHDT and CDR2 is FYEKMQ in the germline V gene (reference sequence). This CDR3 region has 14 residues. As DNA, the CDR3 is TGTGCCAGCAGCGACAACCGGGGTATCGGGGAGCTGTTTTTT. This codes for CASSDNRGIGELFF.

This clone occurred once. The chain recombines TRBV5-1 with TRBJ2-7, with TRBD1 matching over 10 bases. With 1 base clipped from V and 7 bases from J, the junction kept 5 bases outside the gene matches. The CDR3 loop spans 14 amino acids. CDR1 and CDR2 (germline): SGHRS, YFSETQ. The CDR3 is CASSLRDRGQEQYF. For the CDR3, the DNA is TGCGCCAGCAGCTTGAGAGACAGGGGGCAAGAGCAGTACTTC.

This clone was seen only a few times. The chain carries TRBV4-2 and TRBJ1-5; D is possibly TRBD1 (6 bases). V was trimmed by 1 base and J by 6 bases, leaving 16 bases between them. This CDR3 comprises 16 residues. Per the germline V gene, CDR1 is LGHNA and CDR2 is YNFKEQ. CDR3 sequence reads: CASSQGGQGLTQPQHF. CDR3 in DNA: TGTGCCAGCAGCCAAGGAGGCCAGGGGCTGACTCAGCCCCAGCATTTT.

The chain couples TRBV5-1 to TRBJ2-1, with 10 bases that match TRBD2. The CDR3 length is 16 residues. V shed 1 base, J shed 5 bases, and the junction held 6 bases outside the gene matches. From germline, CDR1 is SGHRS and CDR2 YFSETQ. CDR3 nucleotides: TGCGCCAGCAGCTTGCCCAGACTAGCGGGTAACAATGAGCAGTTCTTC. This sequence encodes CASSLPRLAGNNEQFF. Complete variable domain (other parts from reference TRBV5-1 and TRBJ2-1): KAGVTQTPRYLIKTRGQQVTLSCSPISGHRSVSWYQQTPGQGLQFLFEYFSETQRNKGNFPGRFSGRQFSNSRSEMNVSTLELGDSALYLCASSLPRLAGNNEQFFGPGTRLTVL.

The V and J genes are TRBV28 and TRBJ2-7, with D maybe TRBD2 (5 bases). Germline CDR1 reads MDHEN; CDR2 reads SYDVKM. V was pared by 1 base and J by 7 bases, with 14 bases between. The CDR3 spans 14 residues. CDR3 residues: CASSLLDYSGEQYF. The DNA for the CDR3 is TGTGCCAGCAGTTTATTAGACTATTCTGGTGAGCAGTACTTC.

CDR3 in amino acids: CASSSIDGEETQYF. CDR3 nucleotide sequence: TGCGCCAGCAGCTCGATTGACGGTGAGGAGACCCAGTACTTC. V usage is TRBV5-1 and J usage is TRBJ2-5; D unclear. V was trimmed by 3 bases and J by 5 bases, leaving 14 bases between them. The CDR3 sequence is 14 residues long. Germline lookup yields CDR1 SGHRS and CDR2 YFSETQ.

The chain couples TRBV11-3 to TRBJ2-2, with no clear D. The CDR3 runs to 15 residues. Germline V lookup: CDR1 SGHNT, CDR2 YENEEA. V was cut by 5 bases and J by 0 bases, with 10 bases left in between. CDR3 sequence (DNA): TGTGCCAGCAGCCCTCTCGGAACGAACACCGGGGAGCTGTTTTTT. It codes for CASSPLGTNTGELFF.